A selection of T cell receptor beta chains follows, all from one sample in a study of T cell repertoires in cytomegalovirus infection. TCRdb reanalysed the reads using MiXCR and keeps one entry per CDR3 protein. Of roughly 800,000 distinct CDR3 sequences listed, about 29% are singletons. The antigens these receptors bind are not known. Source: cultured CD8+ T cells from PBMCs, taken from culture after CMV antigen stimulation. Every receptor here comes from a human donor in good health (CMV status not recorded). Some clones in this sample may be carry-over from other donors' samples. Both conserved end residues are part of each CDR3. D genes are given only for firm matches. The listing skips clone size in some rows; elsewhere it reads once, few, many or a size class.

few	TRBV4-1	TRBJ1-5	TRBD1	TGCGCCAGCAGCCGAGACAGGGGTAGCAATCAGCCCCAGCATTTT	CASSRDRGSNQPQHF
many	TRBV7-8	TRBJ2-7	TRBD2	TGTGCCAGCAGCTCGGGACTAGCGGGGGTGGACGAGCAGTACTTC	CASSSGLAGVDEQYF
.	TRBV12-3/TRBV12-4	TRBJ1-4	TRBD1	TGTGCCAGCCGACCGACAGGGGCGGGTGAAAAACTGTTTTTT	CASRPTGAGEKLFF
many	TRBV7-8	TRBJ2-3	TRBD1	TGTGCCAGCAGCCTTGGACAGGGGAGAGCAGATACGCAGTATTTT	CASSLGQGRADTQYF
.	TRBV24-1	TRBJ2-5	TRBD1	TGTGCCACCAGTGCCCGGGACAGGGGCGAGACCCAGTACTTC	CATSARDRGETQYF
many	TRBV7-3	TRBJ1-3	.	TGTGCCAGCAGCTCCGACAGCACCTCTGGAAACACCATATATTTT	CASSSDSTSGNTIYF
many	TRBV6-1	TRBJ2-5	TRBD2	TGTGCCAGCAGTGTACCGGGACTAGCGAGCCTGAGGGAGACCCAGTACTTC	CASSVPGLASLRETQYF
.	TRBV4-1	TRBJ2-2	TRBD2	TGCGCCAGCAGCCCTACTAGCGGGGGGGCCAACGGGGAGCTGTTTTTT	CASSPTSGGANGELFF
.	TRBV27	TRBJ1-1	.	TGTGCCAGCAGTTTTTCAGGTCGCCTCGGGGCTTTCTTT	CASSFSGRLGAFF
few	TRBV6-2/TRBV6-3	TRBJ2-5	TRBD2	TGTGCCAGCAAGAGCGGGGGGACGTACCAAGAGACCCAGTACTTC	CASKSGGTYQETQYF
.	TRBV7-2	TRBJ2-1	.	TGTGCCAGCAGCCTCAACAAGTACAATGAGCAGTTCTTC	CASSLNKYNEQFF
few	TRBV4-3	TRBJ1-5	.	TGCGCCAGCAGCCAAGATACCAGGGATAGCAATCAGCCCCAGCATTTT	CASSQDTRDSNQPQHF
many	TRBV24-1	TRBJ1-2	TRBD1	TGTGCCACCAGTGAGTCGGGACAGGACAACTATGGCTACACCTTC	CATSESGQDNYGYTF
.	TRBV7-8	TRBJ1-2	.	TGTGCCAGCAGCTTAACCCAACTCGAGGGCGGCTACACCTTC	CASSLTQLEGGYTF
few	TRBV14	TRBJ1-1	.	TGTGCCAGCAGCCAAGAGGGGGCGAGGAACACTGAAGCTTTCTTT	CASSQEGARNTEAFF
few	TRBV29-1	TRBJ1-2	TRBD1	TGCAGCGTTACCTCTTGGACAGGGGAGTCGGGCTATGGCTACACCTTC	CSVTSWTGESGYGYTF
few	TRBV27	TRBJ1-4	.	TGTGCCAGCAGAACACCCTCGAGGGGGGCTAATGAAAAACTGTTTTTT	CASRTPSRGANEKLFF
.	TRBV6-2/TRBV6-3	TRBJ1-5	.	TGTGCCAGCAGTTCAGAGGGAATACTCAATCAGCCCCAGCATTTT	CASSSEGILNQPQHF
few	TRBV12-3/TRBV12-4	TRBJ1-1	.	TGTGCCAGCACCGTAAATAAGGGATACACTGAAGCTTTCTTT	CASTVNKGYTEAFF
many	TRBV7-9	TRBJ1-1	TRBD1	TGTGCCAGCAGCCGGGACAGGCGGCTTGCCATGGAGAACACTGAAGCTTTCTTT	CASSRDRRLAMENTEAFF
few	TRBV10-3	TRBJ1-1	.	TGTGCCATCAGTGAGATCGAGACAGGAATGAACACTGAAGCTTTCTTT	CAISEIETGMNTEAFF
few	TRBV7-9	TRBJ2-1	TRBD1	TGTGCCAGCAGCTTAAGTATGGGTGACAGGGTCAATGAGCAGTTCTTC	CASSLSMGDRVNEQFF
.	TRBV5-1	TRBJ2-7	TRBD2	TGCGCCAGCAGCTTGGCTTCGGGTAGCGGGGACTACGAGCAGTACTTC	CASSLASGSGDYEQYF
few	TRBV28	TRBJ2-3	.	TGTGCCAGCACCCTAACGGGGAAAGATACGCAGTATTTT	CASTLTGKDTQYF
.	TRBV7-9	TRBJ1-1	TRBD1	TGTGCCAGCAGACCGGGACAGTCGAACACTGAAGCTTTCTTT	CASRPGQSNTEAFF
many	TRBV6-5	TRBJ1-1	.	TGTGCCAGCAGTTACTCAGGGGCGAGGGCTGAAGCTTTCTTT	CASSYSGARAEAFF
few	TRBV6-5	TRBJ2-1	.	TGTGCCAGCAGTTATACGACGGGGGTGGTCCTGGTTGAGCAGTTCTTC	CASSYTTGVVLVEQFF